This entry lists 28 T cell receptor beta chains sequenced from one sample in a study of patients and donors after allogeneic stem cell transplantation. TCRdb processed the RT-PCR reads anew with MiXCR; each CDR3 protein has one entry. The profile shows 390,000 or so distinct CDR3 sequences, 16% of them singletons. The source material was blood, either unsorted or a sorted T cell fraction (not recorded which). These TCRs come from a human donor who was either an allogeneic HSCT recipient or a stem cell or donor lymphocyte infusion donor (not recorded which). It is not recorded whose cells these are; they may come from a transplant donor.

The chain links TRBV7-8 to TRBJ1-2; D is uncertain. The CDR3 has 15 residues. Trimming shortened V by 3 bases and J by 5 bases, and 16 bases separated the two germline ends. Germline values: CDR1 SGHVS, CDR2 FQNEAQ. CDR3 protein: CASSFLRGGEYGYTF. CDR3 sequence (DNA): TGTGCCAGCAGCTTCCTTAGAGGCGGGGAGTATGGCTACACCTTC.

This clonotype was detected a few times. The chain has TRBV27 and TRBJ1-4, with D hard to call. The germline V and J ends were trimmed by 6 bases and 8 bases, with 16 bases remaining between them. CDR1 is MNHEY and CDR2 is SMNVEV in the germline V gene (reference sequence). The CDR3 is made up of 14 amino acids. The CDR3 DNA follows: TGTGCCAGCAGCCAGAGAGCCTTAGGGGAAAAACTGTTTTTT. Translating gives CASSQRALGEKLFF.

This chain's CDR3 is CASSHQGQLNYGYTF. DNA of the CDR3: TGTGCCAGCAGCCACCAGGGACAGCTTAACTATGGCTACACCTTC. V and J are TRBV9 and TRBJ1-2; the match to TRBD1 covers 7 bases. This CDR3 is built from 15 residues. Trimming took 4 bases from V and 1 from J; bases not matched to a gene: 7. Germline V gene sequence: CDR1 SGDLS, CDR2 YYNGEE.

The rearrangement uses TRBV14 and TRBJ2-5; D gene ambiguous. The CDR3 is 17 residues long. V dropped 2 bases and J dropped 3 bases, with 19 bases sitting between them. The V gene's germline CDR1 is SGHDN and CDR2 FVKESK. CDR3 DNA: TGTGCCAGCAGCCAATACCTCGGGTATGGGGTAGAAGAGACCCAGTACTTC. It codes for CASSQYLGYGVEETQYF.

The J gene is TRBJ1-2, the V gene TRBV4-3; D remains ambiguous. CDR3 length equals 15 residues. V lost 0 bases and J 4 bases, leaving 12 bases between the germline ends. Germline V gene lookup returns CDR1 LGHNA and CDR2 YSLEER. CDR3 sequence: CASSQDSGQAYGYTF. In DNA form, the CDR3 reads TGCGCCAGCAGCCAAGATTCCGGGCAAGCCTATGGCTACACCTTC.

This chain links TRBV29-1 with TRBJ1-1; tentatively, D is TRBD1 (5 bases). The CDR3 is made up of 14 amino acids. Germline V gives CDR1 SQVTM, CDR2 ANQGSEA. V gave up 4 bases and J gave up 3 bases, with 15 bases separating them. The CDR3 DNA follows: TGCAGCGTTGCACGGGATGGGGCTTACACTGAAGCTTTCTTT. It yields the protein CSVARDGAYTEAFF.

This clonotype was counted a few times. V gene TRBV18 combines with J gene TRBJ2-3; TRBD2 agrees at 9 bases. The CDR3 is 14 amino acids. The germline V gene encodes CDR1 KGHSH and CDR2 LQKENI. The V segment lost 3 bases and the J segment 7 bases; nucleotides outside the gene matches: 5. The CDR3: CASSPRSGGHTQYF. CDR3 nucleotides: TGTGCCAGCTCACCGCGCAGCGGGGGGCATACGCAGTATTTT.

This clonotype was observed a few times. The chain links TRBV4-3 to TRBJ2-2, with 7 positions matching TRBD2. This CDR3 region has 13 residues. Germline loops: CDR1 LGHNA, CDR2 YSLEER. V shed 6 bases, J shed 3 bases, and the junction held 1 base outside the gene matches. The DNA of the CDR3 is TGCGCCAGCAGTGGGAGGGACACCGGGGAGCTGTTTTTT. Its translation: CASSGRDTGELFF.

This chain links TRBV2 with TRBJ1-1, with D possibly TRBD1 on 5 matching bases. Germline CDR1 is SNHLY and CDR2 is FYNNEI. The CDR3 has 17 amino acids. Trimming stripped 4 bases from V and 0 bases from J, with 18 bases between. CDR3 DNA: TGTGCCAGCAGTGCGGGACTGCCGGGTCTTTTGAACACTGAAGCTTTCTTT. This codes for CASSAGLPGLLNTEAFF.

The chain combines TRBV21-1 with TRBJ2-3; the table's D gene call, TRBD1, was not cross checked with the DNA. TRBV21-1 counts as a pseudogene. CDR3 size: 17 residues. This chain's CDR3 is CASSKIGRDGGTDTQYF. CDR3 coding DNA: TGTGCCAGCAGCAAGATCGGGCGGGACGGAGGGACAGATACGCAGTATTTT.

V and J are TRBV11-1 and TRBJ2-7; D is possibly TRBD1 or TRBD2 (5 bases each). The CDR3 loop spans 18 amino acids. Per the germline V gene, CDR1 is SGHAT and CDR2 is FQDESV (reference sequence). Trimming took off 2 bases at V and 1 base at J, with 21 bases between the two ends. The CDR3 protein is CASSLNRWGSIMSYEQYF. The CDR3 DNA reads as TGTGCCAGCAGCTTAAATCGTTGGGGGAGTATTATGTCCTACGAGCAGTACTTC.

Many counts were recorded for this clonotype. The rearrangement joins TRBV11-1 to TRBJ1-1; 7 bases fit TRBD1. CDR3 length equals 18 residues. Trimming at V came to 5 bases and at J to 0 bases, leaving 15 bases not matched to a gene. Germline CDR1 reads SGHAT; CDR2 reads FQDESV (reference sequence). CDR3 DNA sequence: TGTGCCAGCAGCCAATTACAGGGGCGCTACGGTATGAACACTGAAGCTTTCTTT. Translated, it gives CASSQLQGRYGMNTEAFF.

For the CDR3, the DNA is TGTGCCTGGAGTCAAGGGGACCGACATGGCTACACCTTC. Protein product: CAWSQGDRHGYTF. The chain joins TRBV30 to TRBJ1-2; maybe TRBD1 (5 bases). The CDR3 length is 13 residues. V lost 2 bases, J lost 6 bases, and 13 bases lay in between. Germline loops: CDR1 GTSNPN, CDR2 SVGIG (reference sequence).

The chain recombines TRBV4-2 with TRBJ1-5; the D gene is possibly TRBD1 (5 bases). The germline CDR1 and CDR2 sequences are LGHNA and YNFKEQ. This CDR3 comprises 15 residues. Trimming removed 0 bases from V and 2 bases from J, with 8 bases in between. CDR3 sequence (DNA): TGTGCCAGCAGCCAAGAGGACAACCGCAATCAGCCCCAGCATTTT. It translates to CASSQEDNRNQPQHF.

The V call is TRBV12-3 or TRBV12-4, the J call TRBJ1-1; unclear D gene. V dropped 6 bases and J dropped 5 bases, with 13 bases sitting between them. The CDR3 is made up of 13 amino acids. The CDR3 protein is CASSPGPRTEAFF. As DNA, the CDR3 is TGTGCCAGCAGCCCTGGCCCAAGGACTGAAGCTTTCTTT.

The chain uses TRBV29-1 and TRBJ2-7; the D call may be TRBD1 or TRBD2 (6 bases each). Germline values: CDR1 SQVTM, CDR2 ANQGSEA. CDR3 length: 13 residues. The V end was cut by 2 bases, the J end by 7 bases, with 15 bases between. This chain's CDR3 is CSVELRDTLEQYF. The CDR3 nucleotides are TGCAGCGTTGAATTGCGGGACACCTTAGAGCAGTACTTC.

The V call is TRBV27, the J call TRBJ1-1; TRBD1 is a possible D gene (5 bases). With 2 bases removed from V and 7 bases from J, the gap between germline ends came to 11 bases. The CDR3 is 13 residues long. CDR1 and CDR2 (germline): MNHEY, SMNVEV (reference sequence). CDR3 residues: CASSLKGDSEAFF. CDR3 nucleotides: TGTGCCAGCAGTTTAAAAGGGGATAGTGAAGCTTTCTTT.

A few counts support this clonotype. The rearrangement links TRBV5-1 to TRBJ2-1; D remains ambiguous. This CDR3 contains 15 residues. Germline CDR1 reads SGHRS; CDR2 reads YFSETQ. Trimming cost V 6 bases and J 5 bases, with 18 bases left between them. This chain's CDR3 is CASNRELARNNEQFF. The CDR3 coding sequence is TGCGCCAGCAATAGGGAACTGGCCCGGAACAATGAGCAGTTCTTC.

The chain carries TRBV3-1 and TRBJ1-2, with TRBD1 matching 8 bases. V lost 3 bases and J lost 4; bases outside the gene matches: 4. The CDR3 sequence is 14 residues long. Germline V gene data show CDR1 as LGHDT and CDR2 as YNNKEL (reference sequence). CDR3: CASSQDRVGYGYTF. CDR3 nucleotide sequence: TGTGCCAGCAGCCAGGACAGGGTTGGCTATGGCTACACCTTC.

The chain employs TRBV20-1 and TRBJ2-5; TRBD2 agrees at 8 bases. The V segment lost 2 bases and the J segment 5 bases; nucleotides outside the gene matches: 10. There are 15 residues in the CDR3. CDR1 is DFQATT and CDR2 is SNEGSKA in the germline V gene (reference sequence). The CDR3 nucleotides are TGCAGTGCTAGACCCTACGGGAGGGCCGGGGAGACCCAGTACTTC. Protein sequence: CSARPYGRAGETQYF.

This chain joins TRBV11-2 and TRBJ2-2; 8 bases line up with TRBD2. The V gene end was trimmed by 1 base and the J gene end by 4 bases; junction bases not matched to a gene: 11. Germline loops: CDR1 SGHAT, CDR2 FQNNGV. The CDR3 contains 18 residues. The CDR3 protein is CASSLGQSRRGGTGELFF. In DNA form, the CDR3 reads TGTGCCAGCAGCTTAGGGCAGTCAAGACGGGGGGGCACCGGGGAGCTGTTTTTT.

This clonotype was counted at least ten times. The chain employs TRBV12-3 or TRBV12-4 and TRBJ1-2, with D possibly being TRBD1 (6 bases). The ends were cut back, 5 bases at V and 4 bases at J, with 14 bases in the middle. This CDR3 region has 14 residues. CDR3 sequence (DNA): TGTGCCAGCAGTCAACAGGGAGGCCCCTATGGCTACACCTTC. It specifies CASSQQGGPYGYTF.

The genes are TRBV20-1 and TRBJ1-1; no reliable D call. Germline V gene lookup returns CDR1 DFQATT and CDR2 SNEGSKA (reference sequence). V lost 1 base, J lost 1 base, and 16 bases lay in between. This CDR3 is built from 16 residues. The CDR3 region is CSARAAGRAWNTEAFF. DNA of the CDR3: TGCAGTGCTAGAGCGGCCGGGAGGGCCTGGAACACTGAAGCTTTCTTT.

This clonotype was seen a few times. This chain links TRBV29-1 with TRBJ2-7; TRBD1 aligns across 8 bases. V was clipped by 4 bases and J by 1 base; unmatched bases: 6. Looked up from germline, CDR1 is SQVTM and CDR2 is ANQGSEA. This CDR3 contains 14 residues. Here the CDR3 DNA reads TGCAGCGTTGTTGACAGGGGTGAGTCCTACGAGCAGTACTTC. As protein: CSVVDRGESYEQYF.

The chain employs TRBV19 and TRBJ1-5; D might be TRBD1 (6 bases). The CDR3 has 13 amino acids. The ends were cut back, 7 bases at V and 4 bases at J, with 11 bases in the middle. Germline V gene lookup returns CDR1 LNHDA and CDR2 SQIVND (reference sequence). In DNA form, the CDR3 reads TGTGCCAGTAAGGGACATCTAAATCAGCCCCAGCATTTT. This sequence encodes CASKGHLNQPQHF.

Only one count was recorded for this clonotype. This rearrangement joins TRBV7-6 to TRBJ2-3, with 10 bases matching TRBD2. After removal of 3 bases from V and 2 bases from J, the junction contained 2 bases not matched to a gene. CDR3 length equals 15 residues. CDR1 SGHVS and CDR2 FNYEAQ come from the germline V gene. CDR3 sequence reads: CASSLGTSDTDTQYF. For the CDR3, the DNA is TGTGCCAGCAGCTTGGGGACTAGCGACACAGATACGCAGTATTTT.

This sequence joins TRBV10-3 and TRBJ1-2; no firm D call. V lost 0 bases and J 4 bases, leaving 12 bases between the germline ends. Germline V CDR1 and CDR2: ENHRY, SYGVKD. The CDR3 loop spans 15 amino acids. Written as DNA, the CDR3 is TGTGCCATCAGTGAGTCGGGTCGTCAGGTCTATGGCTACACCTTC. Translated, it gives CAISESGRQVYGYTF.

V gene TRBV12-3 or TRBV12-4 combines with J gene TRBJ1-2; D unresolved. The CDR3 has 15 amino acids. V lost 2 bases and J lost 0, with 10 bases in between. The CDR3 spells CASSLYQRANYGYTF. The CDR3 DNA reads as TGTGCCAGCAGTTTATATCAGAGGGCTAACTATGGCTACACCTTC.